A selection of T cell receptor beta chains follows, all from one sample in a study of shared clonotypes between healthy human individuals. The data were produced by immunoSEQ multiplex PCR, yet TCRdb's version contains in-frame clones alone and is incomplete. The profile shows 1.4 million to 1.5 million clones, around 97% of them singletons. Sequencing was carried out using naive CD4+ T cells sorted from blood. Source of these receptors: a man in his thirties or forties in good health. Each CDR3 is given with its conserved first and last residue. D genes are given only for firm matches. Rows give clone size only sometimes, using once, few, many, or a class for an expanded clone.

clone_size,j_call,d_call,v_call,cdr3_nt,cdr3_aa
-,TRBJ2-7,TRBD1,TRBV5-5,TGTGCCAGCAGCCCGGGACAGCTTGTCTCCTACGAGCAGTACTTC,CASSPGQLVSYEQYF
-,TRBJ1-4,-,TRBV2,TGTGCCAGCAGTGGACAGGCGGATAGTGAAAAACTGTTTTTT,CASSGQADSEKLFF
once,TRBJ2-1,-,TRBV11-3,TGTGCCAGCAGCTTAGATGCACAGGGCAGGGGAGAGCAGTTCTTC,CASSLDAQGRGEQFF
-,TRBJ2-1,TRBD2,TRBV29-1,TGCAGCGTCACCCCTTCCTGGCGGGAGGGCCTTCATGAGCAGTTCTTC,CSVTPSWREGLHEQFF
-,TRBJ1-2,-,TRBV5-5,TGTGCCAGCAGCTTGGGCGACAGACCTTATGGCTACACCTTC,CASSLGDRPYGYTF
-,TRBJ2-1,-,TRBV9,TGTGCCAGCAGCGTAGATGCGTACAATGAGCAGTTCTTC,CASSVDAYNEQFF
-,TRBJ1-2,-,TRBV18,TGTGCCAGCTCACCACCAGGGTACTATGGCTACACCTTC,CASSPPGYYGYTF
-,TRBJ2-1,TRBD1,TRBV4-2,TGTGCCAGCAGCCGAAGGCTGACAGGGGAGGAGAATGAGCAGTTCTTC,CASSRRLTGEENEQFF
-,TRBJ2-1,-,TRBV5-1,TGCGCCAGCAGGTCTGGACGGAACAATGAGCAGTTCTTC,CASRSGRNNEQFF
-,TRBJ1-4,TRBD1,TRBV27,TGTGCCAGCAGTGCCGACAGAGGGGGCCCCCCTGCAACTAATGAAAAACTGTTTTTT,CASSADRGGPPATNEKLFF
once,TRBJ2-3,TRBD2,TRBV4-3,TGCGCCAGCAGCCAAGGGATAGGGAGGGGCCCAGATACGCAGTATTTT,CASSQGIGRGPDTQYF
-,TRBJ1-5,-,TRBV7-2,TGTGCCAGCAGCCCCCTCGGGGGCATTCAGCCCCAGCATTTT,CASSPLGGIQPQHF
-,TRBJ2-7,TRBD1,TRBV7-9,TGTGCCAGCAGCTTAGGGGGACAGGCCGGTTCCTACGAGCAGTACTTC,CASSLGGQAGSYEQYF
-,TRBJ2-7,TRBD2,TRBV5-1,TGCGCCAGCAGCCCCTCATTTGCGGGAGGAAGAAAAGTCTACGAGCAGTACTTC,CASSPSFAGGRKVYEQYF
-,TRBJ1-4,-,TRBV30,TGTGCCTGGAGGGCAGGGGAAAAACTGTTTTTT,CAWRAGEKLFF
once,TRBJ2-7,-,TRBV5-1,TGCGCCAGCAATGAGGGGGGACACTACGAGCAGTACTTC,CASNEGGHYEQYF
-,TRBJ1-1,-,TRBV6-1,TGTGCCAGCAGCGCCCTGACTGACACTGAAGCTTTCTTT,CASSALTDTEAFF
-,TRBJ2-2,TRBD1,TRBV7-2,TGTGCCAGCAGCTCCCGATGGGACAGGGGTCGGACCGGGGAGCTGTTTTTT,CASSSRWDRGRTGELFF
-,TRBJ2-2,TRBD2,TRBV6-1,TGTGCCAGCAGGGCACTAGCGGGAGTGTCCGGGGAGCTGTTTTTT,CASRALAGVSGELFF
-,TRBJ1-2,-,TRBV4-3,TGCGCCAGCAGCCAAGATCGGGGGCAGTCCTATGGCTACACCTTC,CASSQDRGQSYGYTF
-,TRBJ2-1,-,TRBV10-3,TGTGCCATCAGTGCGATAGGGGACAATGAGCAGTTCTTC,CAISAIGDNEQFF
-,TRBJ2-3,-,TRBV9,TGTGCCAGCAGCGTAGGTTCTGGGGTTGGCACAGATACGCAGTATTTT,CASSVGSGVGTDTQYF
once,TRBJ2-2,-,TRBV2,TGTGCCAGCAGGTCGGCTGGGAATTCCGGGGAGCTGTTTTTT,CASRSAGNSGELFF
-,TRBJ1-3,-,TRBV5-1,TGCGCCAGCAGCTTGGTTCCAGGCTCTGGAAACACCATATATTTT,CASSLVPGSGNTIYF
-,TRBJ1-5,-,TRBV11-2,TGTGCCAGCAGCTTAAGCGCGGATTATCAGCCCCAGCATTTT,CASSLSADYQPQHF
-,TRBJ2-7,TRBD1,TRBV5-1,TGCGCCAGCAGCTTGACGGACAGGATCCCCTACGAGCAGTACTTC,CASSLTDRIPYEQYF
-,TRBJ2-1,-,TRBV11-2,TGTGCCAGCTCGGGACTGGGATGGAATGAGCAGTTCTTC,CASSGLGWNEQFF
-,TRBJ2-1,TRBD2,TRBV27,TGTGCCAGCAGTTGGGAGGGGAGCGGGAACTACAATGAGCAGTTCTTC,CASSWEGSGNYNEQFF
-,TRBJ1-2,-,TRBV2,TGTGCCAACGAGCCGGGGGGGTTCGATGGCTACACCTTC,CANEPGGFDGYTF
-,TRBJ2-5,-,TRBV5-1,TGCGCCAGCAGCTTGGCGGGAGCCGTCCAAGAGACCCAGTACTTC,CASSLAGAVQETQYF
-,TRBJ2-1,TRBD1,TRBV6-6,TGTGCCAGCAGTTACTACGCAGGGGGCGATGAGCAGTTCTTC,CASSYYAGGDEQFF
-,TRBJ2-7,-,TRBV7-6,TGTGCCAGCAGCGGAAGGAAAACCTACGAGCAGTACTTC,CASSGRKTYEQYF
-,TRBJ2-1,TRBD1,TRBV7-8,TGTGCCAGCACCTTGGACAGGGGGCATGAGCAGTTCTTC,CASTLDRGHEQFF
-,TRBJ2-1,-,TRBV6-6,TGTGCCAGCAGTAATCCGGGACTTCCTTCCTACAATGAGCAGTTCTTC,CASSNPGLPSYNEQFF
-,TRBJ2-1,TRBD2,TRBV4-3,TGCGCCAGCAGCCAAGGAACGGGAGGGCCAATTAATGAGCAGTTCTTC,CASSQGTGGPINEQFF
-,TRBJ2-2,-,TRBV6-5,TGTGCCAGCAGTTACGAGGGCACCGGGGAGCTGTTTTTT,CASSYEGTGELFF
once,TRBJ1-1,-,TRBV2,TGTGCCAGCAGCGAACTACCGGGTGCACTGAACACTGAAGCTTTCTTT,CASSELPGALNTEAFF
few,TRBJ2-2,-,TRBV5-6,TGTGCCAGCAGCTTGGTACCGACAAACACCGGGGAGCTGTTTTTT,CASSLVPTNTGELFF
-,TRBJ2-1,-,TRBV4-1,TGCGCCAGCAGCCAAGTACTAGGAAAGCAGTTCTTC,CASSQVLGKQFF
-,TRBJ1-4,-,TRBV18,TGTGCCAGCTCCCGAGCCCCCGGAGTCAATGAAAAACTGTTTTTT,CASSRAPGVNEKLFF
-,TRBJ1-3,-,TRBV9,TGTGCCAGCAGCGTAGGTTTAGGGGGGTCAGGGGTGATTGGAAACACCATATATTTT,CASSVGLGGSGVIGNTIYF
-,TRBJ2-7,TRBD2,TRBV5-4,TGTGCCAGCAGCTTGTCCCCTAGCGGAGGTTACGAGCAGTACTTC,CASSLSPSGGYEQYF
few,TRBJ2-6,-,TRBV19,TGTGCCAGTAGTCTCCCTGGGGCCAACGTCCTGACTTTC,CASSLPGANVLTF
-,TRBJ2-2,-,TRBV5-1,TGCGCCAGCAGCTTGGGGGGAACGAACACCGGGGAGCTGTTTTTT,CASSLGGTNTGELFF
-,TRBJ2-5,-,TRBV18,TGTGCCAGCTCACCACAACAGGGTGTGGAGACCCAGTACTTC,CASSPQQGVETQYF
-,TRBJ1-5,-,TRBV5-5,TGTGCCAGCAGCCCAGGGAGCAATCAGCCCCAGCATTTT,CASSPGSNQPQHF
-,TRBJ2-2,-,TRBV11-2,TGTGCCAGCACCATGGGCACCTTCCGGGCCGGGGAGCTGTTTTTT,CASTMGTFRAGELFF
-,TRBJ2-1,TRBD2,TRBV5-4,TGTGCCAGCAGCATACTTGGACTAGTCAATGAGCAGTTCTTC,CASSILGLVNEQFF
-,TRBJ1-1,-,TRBV18,TGTGCCAGCTCACGGGGACGGCGGGACACTGAAGCTTTCTTT,CASSRGRRDTEAFF
-,TRBJ2-2,TRBD2,TRBV10-1,TGCGCCAGCAGTGAGTCTGGACTAGCGGGAGTAACCGGGGAGCTGTTTTTT,CASSESGLAGVTGELFF
-,TRBJ2-1,-,TRBV29-1,TGCAGCGTCGTCTTTTGGTCCTCCTACAATGAGCAGTTCTTC,CSVVFWSSYNEQFF
-,TRBJ2-3,TRBD2,TRBV14,TGTGCCAGCAGCCAAGTCAACGGCGGGAGGAACACAGATACGCAGTATTTT,CASSQVNGGRNTDTQYF
-,TRBJ2-3,-,TRBV9,TGTGCCAGCAGCGTCAGAAGCGGCACAGATACGCAGTATTTT,CASSVRSGTDTQYF